Below, 15 T cell receptor beta chains from the same sample are listed, as sequenced in a study of metastatic and nonmetastatic thyroid tumors. TCRdb re-clonotyped the PCR reads via MiXCR. Of roughly 15,000 clones listed, less than 25% were seen once; the top ten hold around a fifth. Ahead of thyroid surgery, no patient had received treatment of any kind. The sample was adjacent normal tissue. Every receptor here comes from a female donor with papillary thyroid cancer or a benign thyroid nodule (not recorded which). Some clones in this sample may be carry-over from other donors' samples.

V and J are TRBV3-1 and TRBJ2-7, with D unclear. V was cut by 1 base and J by 3 bases, with 10 bases left in between. Germline CDR1 reads LGHDT; CDR2 reads YNNKEL (reference sequence). The CDR3 consists of 14 residues. This CDR3 is CASSQAQPNYEQYF. CDR3 bases: TGTGCCAGCAGCCAAGCGCAGCCCAACTACGAGCAGTACTTC.

Notes on this clone: This may be a read error, as it is one base from a much larger clone. Other DNA sequences from this sample encode an identical CDR3 as well. The gene calls are TRBV11-2 and TRBJ2-7; D call uncertain. The V end lost 5 bases, the J end lost 8 bases, and 13 bases lay between the germline ends. The CDR3 sequence is 12 residues long. CDR1 is SGHAT and CDR2 is FQNNGV in the germline V gene. CDR3: CASSLVGAQQYF. The CDR3 bases are TGTGCCAGCAGCCTAGTCGGTGCCCAGCAGTACTTC.

The V gene is TRBV2, the J gene TRBJ1-5, with 7 bases fitting TRBD1. This CDR3 region has 15 residues. Looked up from germline, CDR1 is SNHLY and CDR2 is FYNNEI. V shed 4 bases, J shed 3 bases, and the junction held 6 bases outside the gene matches. The CDR3 here is CASSAMGTDNQPQHF. Here the CDR3 DNA reads TGTGCCAGCAGTGCTATGGGGACAGACAATCAGCCCCAGCATTTT.

The table lists this clone with a few counts. J is TRBJ1-6 and V is TRBV28, with a tentative D call TRBD1 (6 bases). V was cut by 4 bases and J by 5 bases, with 15 bases left in between. The CDR3 totals 16 residues. The V gene's germline CDR1 is MDHEN and CDR2 SYDVKM. The CDR3, as DNA: TGTGCCAGCAGTTCATTGGGTTGGACAGATAATTCACCCCTCCACTTT. It is translated as CASSSLGWTDNSPLHF. Full variable domain (rest looked up from reference TRBV28 and TRBJ1-6): DVKVTQSSRYLVKRTGEKVFLECVQDMDHENMFWYRQDPGLGLRLIYFSYDVKMKEKGDIPEGYSVSREKKERFSLILESASTNQTSMYLCASSSLGWTDNSPLHFGNGTRLTVT.

This chain joins TRBV9 and TRBJ1-2; no clear D gene. V shed 4 bases and J shed 0 bases, with 16 bases lying between them. Germline loops: CDR1 SGDLS, CDR2 YYNGEE. The CDR3 loop spans 16 amino acids. The CDR3 bases are TGTGCCAGCAGCCCACTGGTACACTCTTCTAACTATGGCTACACCTTC. Translation gives CASSPLVHSSNYGYTF.

This clone was detected only a few times. The V and J genes are TRBV3-1 and TRBJ1-6; D remains ambiguous. The CDR3 is made up of 15 amino acids. The V end lost 2 bases, the J end lost 2 bases, and 7 bases lay between the germline ends. Germline-derived CDR1 and CDR2 are LGHDT and YNNKEL (reference sequence). CDR3 bases: TGTGCCAGCAGCCAAATCGGAACCTATAATTCACCCCTCCACTTT. Translating gives CASSQIGTYNSPLHF.

This rearrangement joins TRBV27 to TRBJ2-7; a possible D gene is TRBD1 (5 bases). CDR1 and CDR2 (germline): MNHEY, SMNVEV (reference sequence). The CDR3 length is 13 residues. V lost 3 bases, J lost 5 bases, and 11 bases lay in between. CDR3 sequence: CASSFPGIHEQYF. CDR3 coding DNA: TGTGCCAGCAGTTTCCCAGGGATCCACGAGCAGTACTTC.

This sequence joins TRBV24-1 and TRBJ2-1; TRBD2 agrees at 8 bases. The V segment lost 4 bases and the J segment 5 bases; nucleotides outside the gene matches: 6. CDR1 is KGHDR and CDR2 is SFDVKD in the germline V gene. This CDR3 has 15 residues. Here the CDR3 reads CATSEAIAGNNEQFF. The CDR3 bases are TGTGCCACCAGTGAGGCAATAGCGGGGAACAATGAGCAGTTCTTC.

In its sample, this clone was seen a few times. One junction end does not reproduce the germline sequence, and a read error may be involved. The chain couples TRBV6-4 to TRBJ2-7; 8 nucleotides agree with TRBD1. The CDR3 is 14 amino acids. The germline gives CDR1 MRHNA, CDR2 SNTAGT. Here the CDR3 reads CASSYSRGHDEQYF. CDR3 in DNA: TGTGCCAGCAGTTACTCCAGGGGGCACGACGAGCAGTACTTC.

The chain combines TRBV6-6 with TRBJ2-7; 8 bases fit TRBD1. Germline loops: CDR1 MNHNY, CDR2 SVGAGI (reference sequence). Trimming removed 5 bases from V and 0 bases from J; junction bases left unmatched: 9. The CDR3 is 16 amino acids. The CDR3 loop reads CASSHGGTGHSYEQYF. In nucleotides, the CDR3 is TGTGCCAGCAGTCACGGCGGGACAGGCCACTCCTACGAGCAGTACTTC.

The CDR3 DNA reads as TGTGCCAGCAGTGAACAGACGGGAGGAATTCATGAGCAGTTCTTC. It specifies CASSEQTGGIHEQFF. This chain links TRBV6-1 with TRBJ2-1, with TRBD2 matching over 7 bases. The V and J ends lost 2 bases and 8 bases, in that order; junction bases with no gene match: 9. Germline CDR1 MNHNS, CDR2 SASEGT. The CDR3 is 15 amino acids.

V usage is TRBV12-3 or TRBV12-4 and J usage is TRBJ2-5, with TRBD2 matching 8 bases. The V segment lost 3 bases and the J segment 1 base; nucleotides outside the gene matches: 1. This CDR3 has 14 residues. The CDR3 bases are TGTGCCAGCAGTTTTCGGGGGGGCCAAGAGACCCAGTACTTC. Protein product: CASSFRGGQETQYF.

There are many counts of this clone. The chain combines TRBV6-1 with TRBJ2-2; possible D gene TRBD1, 6 bases. CDR1 MNHNS and CDR2 SASEGT come from the germline V gene. V lost 7 bases, J lost 6 bases, and 12 bases lay in between. This CDR3 is built from 13 residues. CDR3 bases: TGTGCCAGCAACAATGCAGGGGCCGGGGAGCTGTTTTTT. Its translation is CASNNAGAGELFF.

This clone was detected many times. This chain uses TRBV7-2 with TRBJ2-7; 7 bases agree with TRBD1. V gave up 6 bases and J gave up 6 bases; unmatched junction bases: 8. The CDR3 is 13 residues long. In germline, CDR1 is SGHTA, CDR2 FQGNSA. The CDR3 here is CASRPAGGVEQYF. For the CDR3, the DNA is TGTGCCAGCAGACCCGCAGGGGGTGTCGAGCAGTACTTC.

The genes are TRBV19 and TRBJ2-2; 10 nucleotides align to TRBD2. Germline V gene sequence: CDR1 LNHDA, CDR2 SQIVND (reference sequence). V trimming: 0 bases; J trimming: 6 bases; junction bases outside the gene matches: 16. The length of the CDR3 is 20 residues. The CDR3 nucleotides read TGTGCCAGTAGTATAGAGCTACTAGCGGGACCTGGGCCCCACCCCGGGGAGCTGTTTTTT. Its protein product is CASSIELLAGPGPHPGELFF.